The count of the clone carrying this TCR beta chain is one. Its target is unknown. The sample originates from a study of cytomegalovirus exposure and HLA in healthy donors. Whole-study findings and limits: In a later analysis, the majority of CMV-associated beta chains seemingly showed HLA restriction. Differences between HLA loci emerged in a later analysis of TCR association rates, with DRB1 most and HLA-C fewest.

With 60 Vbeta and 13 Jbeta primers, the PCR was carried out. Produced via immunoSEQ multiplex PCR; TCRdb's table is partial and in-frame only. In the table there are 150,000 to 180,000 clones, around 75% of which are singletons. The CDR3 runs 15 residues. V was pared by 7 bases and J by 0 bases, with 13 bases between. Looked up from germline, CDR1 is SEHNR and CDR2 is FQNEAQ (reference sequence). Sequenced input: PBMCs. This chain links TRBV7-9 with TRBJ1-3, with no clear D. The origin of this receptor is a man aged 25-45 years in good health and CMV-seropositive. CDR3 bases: TGTGCCAGCACTTCAACGGGTCTCTCTGGAAACACCATATATTTT. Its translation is CASTSTGLSGNTIYF.